Following are 8 T cell receptor beta chains from one sample sequenced in a study of blood T cell repertoires in COVID-19. Assay: immunoSEQ multiplex PCR; the TCRdb copy retains only in-frame clones and omits some. Of about 300,000 clones in the sample, around 88% were seen once. The sample taken for sequencing was peripheral blood. Receptor source: a woman between 25 and 40 years old who had recovered from COVID-19.

This clone was recorded only once. The genes are TRBV7-2 and TRBJ2-5; D is perhaps TRBD2 (5 bases). CDR1 and CDR2 from the germline V gene are SGHTA and FQGNSA. The V gene lost 7 bases and the J gene lost 5 bases, with 17 bases spanning the gap. The CDR3 sequence is 14 residues long. The CDR3 protein is CASIIHELAETQYF. The CDR3 nucleotides are TGTGCCAGCATCATTCACGAGCTAGCCGAGACCCAGTACTTC.

The V call is TRBV30, the J call TRBJ1-1; 8 nucleotides agree with TRBD1. With V trimmed by 0 bases and J by 4 bases, 1 base remained unmatched. CDR3 length: 13 residues. Germline CDR1 reads GTSNPN; CDR2 reads SVGIG (reference sequence). CDR3 DNA: TGTGCCTGGAGTGTCGACAGGGGCACTGAAGCTTTCTTT. Encoded protein: CAWSVDRGTEAFF.

This clone showed up just a few times. The rearrangement joins TRBV6-4 to TRBJ1-2; 9 bases are shared with TRBD1. The CDR3 covers 16 residues. Germline values: CDR1 MRHNA, CDR2 SNTAGT. V was clipped by 2 bases and J by 4 bases; unmatched bases: 8. CDR3 residues: CASSDRPGTGSYGYTF. The CDR3 DNA sequence: TGTGCCAGCAGTGACCGTCCCGGGACAGGGTCCTATGGCTACACCTTC.

The chain has TRBV19 and TRBJ1-6, with TRBD1 identical over 9 bases. The CDR3 length is 14 residues. The ends lost 7 bases at V and 9 bases at J; junction bases unmatched: 7. The germline V gene encodes CDR1 LNHDA and CDR2 SQIVND (reference sequence). The CDR3 region is CASTPDRGGSPLHF. CDR3 bases: TGTGCCAGTACCCCGGACAGGGGAGGTTCACCCCTCCACTTT.

The chain uses TRBV5-1 and TRBJ2-5; D possibly corresponds to TRBD2 (5 bases). Per the germline V gene, CDR1 is SGHRS and CDR2 is YFSETQ. The CDR3 sequence is 13 residues long. The V and J ends lost 4 bases and 5 bases respectively, with 12 bases between them. CDR3 sequence: CASSTGGGETQYF. The CDR3 nucleotides read TGCGCCAGCAGCACTGGAGGTGGGGAGACCCAGTACTTC.

The rearrangement joins TRBV11-3 to TRBJ2-7; possible D gene TRBD1, 6 bases. Germline-derived CDR1 and CDR2 are SGHNT and YENEEA. The V end lost 4 bases, the J end lost 4 bases, and 17 bases lay between the germline ends. The length of the CDR3 is 15 residues. The CDR3 DNA sequence: TGTGCCAGCAGCTGCCGGGTCCCGGACAGTTACGAGCAGTACTTC. Translating it yields CASSCRVPDSYEQYF.

This clone was observed once. This chain links TRBV5-8 with TRBJ2-2; tentative D call: TRBD2 (6 bases). V lost 2 bases and J 5 bases, leaving 16 bases between the germline ends. This CDR3 is built from 16 residues. The germline gives CDR1 SGHTS, CDR2 YDEGEE. The CDR3 DNA reads TGTGCCAGCAGCTTTGGACTAACCACGGTGACCGGGGAGCTGTTTTTT. Amino acid sequence: CASSFGLTTVTGELFF. The whole variable domain, remainder taken from reference TRBV5-8 and TRBJ2-2, is EAGVTQSPTHLIKTRGQQATLRCSPISGHTSVYWYQQALGLGLQFLLWYDEGEERNRGNFPPRFSGRQFPNYSSELNVNALELEDSALYLCASSFGLTTVTGELFFGEGSRLTVL.

The J gene is TRBJ2-3, the V gene TRBV23-1, with 7 positions matching TRBD1. TRBV23-1 is designated an ORF whose function remains uncertain. CDR3 length equals 17 residues. J was trimmed by 0 bases and V by 8 bases; bases with no gene match: 14. CDR3 in DNA: TGCGCCAGCCCTCCCTCCAGGGGGACCCTTAGCACAGATACGCAGTATTTT. Translated, it gives CASPPSRGTLSTDTQYF.